The sequence of this T cell receptor beta chain was determined in a study of CD8 T cell repertoires and HIV-1 epitope variants. Study-wide context: Twenty-five autologous and known Gag and Nef epitope variant peptides each stimulated T cells separately. Tested: three Gag epitope families, Nef HW9 and YT9.

As for this clone: Its cognate antigen is unknown.

The data were produced by immunoSEQ multiplex PCR, yet TCRdb's version contains in-frame clones alone and is incomplete. The repertoire holds 4,500 to 6,000 clones, with less than 75% as singletons. CDR3 size: 16 residues. V shed 0 bases and J 0 bases; nucleotides not matched to a gene: 2. CDR1 and CDR2 (germline): SGDLS, YYNGEE. The receptor's source is a male donor with HIV. Sequencing input: cultured CD8+ T cells derived from PBMCs. This sequence joins TRBV9 and TRBJ2-1; 8 positions agree with TRBD1. In DNA, the CDR3 is TGTGCCAGCAGCGTAGGCGACAGGGGCTCCTACAATGAGCAGTTCTTC. This translates into CASSVGDRGSYNEQFF.